A selection of T cell receptor beta chains follows, all from one sample in a study of cytomegalovirus exposure and HLA in healthy donors. This table comes from immunoSEQ multiplex PCR, and its TCRdb copy is limited to in-frame clones, with some not included. The table records 75,000 to 100,000 clones, approximately 75% of them present only once. Sample: PBMCs. The receptor set was obtained from a female donor in good health and CMV-seropositive. Each CDR3 is given with its conserved first and last residue. Rows may omit the clone size; those that give it use once, few, many or a size class.

TRBV10-3	.	TRBJ2-1	CAKKSPSGEYNEQFF
TRBV27	.	TRBJ2-5	CASSLSPYAETQYF
TRBV10-1	.	TRBJ2-2	CASSESQGAGELFF
TRBV6-5	once	TRBJ2-2	CASSPTSGVAGELFF
TRBV6-1	.	TRBJ1-5	CASSEFGNQPQHF
TRBV4-1	.	TRBJ2-1	CASSQDLALIRAGDLHRQFF
TRBV6-5	few	TRBJ1-1	CASSYKPPNTEAFF
TRBV11-3	.	TRBJ2-1	CASSTGLPHDEQFF
TRBV5-1	.	TRBJ1-6	CASSPGQASSYNSPLHF
TRBV7-6	.	TRBJ2-7	CASSLAEGQGVHEQYF
TRBV2	.	TRBJ2-7	CASSGASGVYEQYF
TRBV7-2	once	TRBJ1-6	CASSLVGRESPLHF
TRBV7-8	few	TRBJ2-1	CASSPNRRQFF
TRBV28	.	TRBJ1-2	CAGSLGAATPYTF
TRBV11-1	.	TRBJ1-1	CASSLDEGVNTEAFF
TRBV28	.	TRBJ1-4	CASSLLQGRRKLFF
TRBV5-1	.	TRBJ2-5	CASSLGGETQYLQQYF
TRBV10-3	.	TRBJ1-1	CAIRTSGGGTEAFF
TRBV7-2	few	TRBJ2-2	CASSSRQGVSGELFF
TRBV18	.	TRBJ1-2	CASSPGEYYGYTF
TRBV28	.	TRBJ2-1	CASSSWTSGNNEQFF
TRBV2	.	TRBJ2-3	CASPTSGGITDTQYF
TRBV4-1	.	TRBJ2-2	CASSQDPVTGELFF
TRBV27	.	TRBJ1-2	CASSHGDSLYGYTF
TRBV19	few	TRBJ1-2	CASTRGGAGLNYGYTF
TRBV23-1	.	TRBJ2-3	CASSQSKAGGTDTQYF
TRBV14	.	TRBJ1-4	CASSRDEGAAYGANEKLFF
TRBV6-1	.	TRBJ1-5	CASSRTPGQEQPQHF
TRBV19	.	TRBJ1-1	CASSPGGYAFF
TRBV30	few	TRBJ1-1	CAWSRGYVTEAFF
TRBV30	few	TRBJ1-1	CAWSGLTLNTEAFF
TRBV7-3	few	TRBJ2-1	CASSQVGGAGDHNEQFF
TRBV7-9	.	TRBJ1-2	CASSRETGYGGYTF
TRBV2	.	TRBJ2-5	CASRGGLAPGETQYF
TRBV5-1	few	TRBJ2-1	CASSLGQGAGDEQFF
TRBV18	.	TRBJ2-5	CASSPQAQGWKTQYF
TRBV4-2	.	TRBJ2-3	CASSHRGPGQEAPDTQYF
TRBV5-1	.	TRBJ2-7	CASSLALGANEQYF
TRBV6-6	.	TRBJ2-5	CAISDRVLETQYF
TRBV2	.	TRBJ1-6	CASRPGSSSYNSPLHF
TRBV11-2	.	TRBJ2-3	CASSLDGTGADTQYF
TRBV2	.	TRBJ2-1	CASSAPGGLYNEQFF
TRBV4-3	.	TRBJ2-3	CASSRDRQTDTQYF
TRBV21-1	.	TRBJ1-1	CASRSSYTEAFF
TRBV7-9	.	TRBJ1-3	CASAAFSGNTIYF
TRBV6-6	.	TRBJ1-2	CASSFRDRGWYGYTF